Described below is a single T cell receptor (beta chain) sequence and its context. This receptor's antigen is unknown. Base qualities are not provided; no much larger clone lies one nucleotide away. Another Seattle source contributed samples from volunteer blood donors who had recovered from COVID-19. Whole blood was collected in K2EDTA tubes by collaborating institutions according to the institutions' own protocols. For TCRbeta analysis, collaborators shipped samples as frozen whole blood, isolated PBMCs, or DNA extracted from either of those sample types. CDR3 length: 12 amino acids, cysteine to phenylalanine. Solely the CDR3 DNA is kept, with 36 bases framed from the first base. V gives up 2 bases and J gives up 3 bases, and the segment between their germline ends measures 4 bases. The germline V gene provides CDR1 MDHEN and CDR2 SYDVKM. This record belongs to a study of blood T cell repertoires in COVID-19 (dated by TCRdb to about 2020). Looking at the study overall: The collaborator samples originated in the United States, Italy and Spain and spanned the acute and convalescent phases of COVID-19. The sample metadata nearly always contained a de-identified subject ID, COVID-19 status, age in years and sex. The dataset comprised deeply sampled blood TCRbeta repertoires from subjects exposed to, actively infected with, or recovered from COVID-19. The prospective study material was composed of cDNA or gDNA derived from T cells, B-cell-depleted T cells, or PBMCs. The repertoires were released in a freely available public database meant as a resource for research on the immune response to SARS-CoV-2. Where available, HLA class I and class II types were taken from metadata supplied by the sample provider and were not determined by assay-based typing. The samples were drawn from the first 160 participants of the ongoing ImmuneRACE study and from 1,254 subjects provided by 6 global collaborators. General findings and caveats noted by the study authors: The amount of clinical and demographic metadata varied by source and participant and was provided uncurated.

TCRbeta CDR3 regions were amplified from genomic DNA by means of the immunoSEQ Assay, a bias-controlled multiplex PCR. In the source study's methods: Within the assay, amplification of reference gene primers was used to estimate how many nucleated cells each sample contained. To quantify the absolute abundance of each unique TCRbeta CDR3 rearrangement, sequence reads were collapsed and filtered. Productive Simpson clonality was computed per sample as the square root of Simpson's diversity index over productive rearrangements. TCRdb obtained this table from immuneACCESS and retained in-frame rearrangements with V and J assigned. These tables miss some clones; where compared with another copy, unresolved V genes account for less than half of the shortfall, and the remainder is unexplained. D and trimming come from the DNA, and the V and J calls and clone size come from that table. The sample data list 250,000 to 300,000 clones, and about 89% of these were observed just once. The top ten clonotypes cover 0.94% of the sample.

This TCR was recovered from a woman aged 40 to 50 who had recovered from COVID-19. Specimen: peripheral blood. Here the chain combines TRBV28 and TRBJ1-2; the D gene identity is not certain. The nucleotide sequence is given as TGTGCCAGCAGTTTACAGGACTATGGCTACACCTTC. Translated, this is CASSLQDYGYTF.